What follows are 8 T cell receptor beta chains derived from one specimen sequenced in a study of cytomegalovirus exposure and HLA in healthy donors (dated by TCRdb to the late 2010s). Library preparation was by the immunoSEQ multiplex PCR assay. For the multiplex PCR, a mixture combining 60 forward primers for TCR Vbeta segments and 13 reverse primers for TCR Jbeta segments was used. In its TCRdb copy, this immuneACCESS table keeps in-frame sequences only and misses some clones. Where compared with another copy, unresolved V genes explain less than half of these, and the others have no known cause. The sample's table lists a count of about 160,000 clones. Roughly 2% of the sample lies in the top ten. The sequenced sample was PBMCs. The receptors here all came from a man aged 25-45 years in good health and CMV-seronegative.

The gene calls are TRBV7-9 and TRBJ2-1; tentative D call: TRBD1 (5 bases). Germline V gene lookup returns CDR1 SEHNR and CDR2 FQNEAQ (reference sequence). This CDR3 contains 16 residues. V shed 2 bases and J shed 0 bases, with 11 bases lying between them. For the CDR3, the DNA is TGTGCCAGCAGCTTATGGGCAGGGTCCTCCTACAATGAGCAGTTCTTC. Translating it yields CASSLWAGSSYNEQFF.

The chain combines TRBV7-8 with TRBJ1-1, with 9 positions matching TRBD1. Germline lookup yields CDR1 SGHVS and CDR2 FQNEAQ. V lost 5 bases to trimming and J lost 4 bases; unmatched junction nucleotides: 2. CDR3 length equals 13 residues. This CDR3 is CASSKTGGTEAFF. CDR3 coding DNA: TGTGCCAGCAGCAAGACAGGGGGCACTGAAGCTTTCTTT.

This rearrangement joins TRBV27 to TRBJ2-5; 8 bases are shared with TRBD2. The CDR3 contains 15 residues. CDR1 and CDR2 from the germline V gene are MNHEY and SMNVEV (reference sequence). The V and J ends lost 5 bases and 2 bases, in that order; junction bases with no gene match: 7. DNA for the CDR3: TGTGCCAGCAGTACTAGCGGACCATCTCAAGAGACCCAGTACTTC. Translated, it gives CASSTSGPSQETQYF.

This rearrangement joins TRBV5-1 to TRBJ2-7; D may be TRBD2 (5 bases). CDR1 is SGHRS, CDR2 YFSETQ, per germline. Trimming shortened V by 4 bases and J by 3 bases, and 8 bases separated the two germline ends. This CDR3 contains 12 residues. The CDR3: CASSPSGYEQYF. Here the CDR3 DNA reads TGCGCCAGCAGCCCGAGCGGCTACGAGCAGTACTTC. The full variable domain, in which reference TRBV5-1 and TRBJ2-7 provide the parts outside the CDR3, is KAGVTQTPRYLIKTRGQQVTLSCSPISGHRSVSWYQQTPGQGLQFLFEYFSETQRNKGNFPGRFSGRQFSNSRSEMNVSTLELGDSALYLCASSPSGYEQYFGPGTRLTVT.

This chain joins TRBV18 and TRBJ1-1; 8 nucleotides line up with TRBD1. The CDR3 is made up of 14 amino acids. The J segment lost 5 bases and the V segment lost 1 base, leaving 3 bases of the junction unmatched. Germline V gene lookup returns CDR1 KGHSH and CDR2 LQKENI. The CDR3 DNA is TGTGCCAGCTCACCACTAACAGGGGGGACTGAAGCTTTCTTT. It yields the protein CASSPLTGGTEAFF.

This chain connects TRBV2 to TRBJ2-2; TRBD2 might be the D (6 bases). Per germline, CDR1 SNHLY and CDR2 FYNNEI. This CDR3 has 12 residues. Trimming left V 5 bases short and J 7 bases short, with 8 bases between. The CDR3 is CASSLEGGELFF. The CDR3 nucleotides are TGTGCCAGCAGTCTGGAGGGCGGGGAGCTGTTTTTT.

V gene TRBV5-4 combines with J gene TRBJ2-2; 7 bases agree with TRBD1. This CDR3 region has 15 residues. Looked up from germline, CDR1 is SGHNT and CDR2 is YYREEE (reference sequence). V was clipped by 4 bases and J by 9 bases; unmatched bases: 12. This chain's CDR3 is CASSRDRLTMRELFF. The CDR3 DNA is TGTGCCAGCAGCCGGGACAGACTCACCATGAGGGAGCTGTTTTTT.

The gene calls are TRBV29-1 and TRBJ2-3, with 7 bases matching TRBD1. Germline CDR1 and CDR2: SQVTM and ANQGSEA. V lost 0 bases and J lost 0; bases outside the gene matches: 6. This CDR3 has 16 residues. The CDR3 DNA follows: TGCAGCGTTGAAGAATGGGACAGCCAAAGCACAGATACGCAGTATTTT. It specifies CSVEEWDSQSTDTQYF.